This T cell receptor (beta chain) was sequenced for a study of shared clonotypes between healthy human individuals. Naive CD8 cells lacked CD45RO, underwent positive selection for CCR7 and left out terminally differentiated effector memory CD45RA+ cells. Study observations and caveats: Sorted-subset samples were not fully sequenced, rarefaction indicated.

Trimming removed 7 bases from V and 6 bases from J; junction bases left unmatched: 10. CDR1 is LNHDA, CDR2 SQIVND, per germline (reference sequence). The CDR3 is 15 amino acids. About this clone itself: Its antigen is still unknown.

Profiled with immunoSEQ multiplex PCR; TCRdb holds only in-frame clones, not every one. The sample includes more than 2 million clones, just under 95% seen only once; the top ten take more than 0.95%. Source material: naive CD8+ T cells sorted from blood. The chain joins TRBV19 to TRBJ2-3, with TRBD1 matching 10 bases. The receptor's source is a man between 18 and 29 years old in good health. The CDR3 is CASNPDRGLMDTQYF. As DNA, the CDR3 is TGTGCCAGTAACCCCGACAGGGGGCTCATGGATACGCAGTATTTT.